The TCR beta chain described here comes from a study of patients and donors after allogeneic stem cell transplantation. TCRdb ran MiXCR on the RT-PCR reads and lists one entry per CDR3 protein. The repertoire holds 400,000 to 500,000 distinct CDR3 sequences, with 16% as singletons. Trimming stripped 4 bases from V and 8 bases from J, with 9 bases between. This CDR3 comprises 12 residues. CDR1 and CDR2 (germline): KGHSH, LQKENI. Sequencing was done on a sample of blood, either unsorted or a sorted T cell fraction (not recorded which). This receptor was identified in a human donor who was either an allogeneic HSCT recipient or a stem cell or donor lymphocyte infusion donor (not recorded which). It is not recorded whose cells these are; they may come from a transplant donor. The rearrangement links TRBV18 to TRBJ2-4; TRBD2 might be the D (5 bases). CDR3 amino acids: CASSRRGDIQYF. CDR3 coding DNA: TGTGCCAGCTCACGACGGGGTGACATTCAGTACTTC.